A single sample gave rise to the 13 T cell receptor beta chains below, sequenced in a study of T cell clonotyping in hematopoietic cell transplantation. This table comes from immunoSEQ multiplex PCR, and its TCRdb copy is limited to in-frame clones, with some not included. The data show several thousand clones, about 84% seen once. The sequenced sample was peripheral blood mononuclear cells, obtained 30 days after allogeneic stem cell transplant. The receptor source for this set is a male patient aged 55-69 years who had an allogeneic stem cell transplant from an unrelated donor, so the T cells may come from the graft donor. Some clones in this sample may be carry-over from other donors' samples.

V and J are TRBV6-5 and TRBJ1-1; 10 bases align to TRBD1. Per germline, CDR1 MNHEY and CDR2 SVGAGI. This CDR3 spans 14 amino acids. V lost 2 bases to trimming and J lost 3 bases; unmatched junction nucleotides: 0. DNA for the CDR3: TGTGCCAGCAGTTACGACAGGGGGCACACTGAAGCTTTCTTT. It codes for CASSYDRGHTEAFF.

V usage is TRBV10-3 and J usage is TRBJ2-7, with D perhaps assigned TRBD1 or TRBD2 (5 bases each). V shed 3 bases and J shed 3 bases, with 12 bases lying between them. CDR1 and CDR2 (germline): ENHRY, SYGVKD. This CDR3 contains 14 residues. CDR3 residues: CAISDVTGHYEQYF. CDR3 nucleotides: TGTGCCATCAGTGATGTGACGGGGCACTACGAGCAGTACTTC.

The rearrangement uses TRBV2 and TRBJ2-7; D is possibly TRBD1 (5 bases). CDR3 length: 12 residues. The V gene lost 8 bases and the J gene lost 1 base, with 9 bases spanning the gap. Germline V gene lookup returns CDR1 SNHLY and CDR2 FYNNEI. This chain's CDR3 is CASAPGSYEQYF. In DNA form, the CDR3 reads TGTGCCAGCGCCCCAGGGTCCTACGAGCAGTACTTC.

The V and J genes are TRBV7-3 and TRBJ1-1, with D possibly matching TRBD1 (5 bases). The CDR3 runs 16 residues. The V gene's germline CDR1 is SGHTA and CDR2 FQGTGA. Between the trimmed V and J ends, which lost 4 bases and 7 bases, there was a span of 22 bases. The CDR3 spells CASSSYGGDGGNEAFF. The CDR3 DNA is TGTGCCAGCAGCTCCTATGGGGGGGACGGGGGTAATGAAGCTTTCTTT. The variable domain in full, with the rest retrieved from reference TRBV7-3 and TRBJ1-1, is GAGVSQTPSNKVTEKGKYVELRCDPISGHTALYWYRQSLGQGPEFLIYFQGTGAADDSGLPNDRFFAVRPEGSVSTLKIQRTERGDSAVYLCASSSYGGDGGNEAFFGQGTRLTVV.

V and J are TRBV5-5 and TRBJ1-1; a possible D gene is TRBD1 (6 bases). The CDR3 contains 17 residues. Trimming cost V 4 bases and J 4 bases, with 23 bases left between them. Germline V CDR1 and CDR2: SGHKS, YYEKEE (reference sequence). The CDR3 DNA reads TGTGCCAGCAGCGTCAGCGGCAGGGGATTCGATGGCACTGAAGCTTTCTTT. Translation gives CASSVSGRGFDGTEAFF.

The chain uses TRBV6-5 and TRBJ1-2; the D is unclear. There are 13 residues in the CDR3. Trimming pared 0 bases from V and 8 bases from J, leaving 10 bases between. Germline V CDR1 and CDR2: MNHEY, SVGAGI. The CDR3 DNA follows: TGTGCCAGCAGTTACTCAACGGGGAGAGGCTACACCTTC. Its translation is CASSYSTGRGYTF.

This clone is judged large. This sequence joins TRBV5-5 and TRBJ2-1, with 8 bases fitting TRBD2. The ends lost 5 bases at V and 0 bases at J; junction bases unmatched: 7. Per the germline V gene, CDR1 is SGHKS and CDR2 is YYEKEE (reference sequence). This CDR3 spans 16 amino acids. Here the CDR3 reads CASRTSGTSSYNEQFF. The CDR3 region has the DNA TGTGCCAGCAGAACTTCCGGGACTAGCTCCTACAATGAGCAGTTCTTC.

The chain employs TRBV9 and TRBJ1-1; maybe TRBD1 (6 bases). Germline V gene sequence: CDR1 SGDLS, CDR2 YYNGEE. There are 18 residues in the CDR3. The ends were cut back, 0 bases at V and 4 bases at J, with 22 bases in the middle. The CDR3 loop reads CASSVEGGLITGGTEAFF. In DNA form, the CDR3 reads TGTGCCAGCAGCGTAGAGGGGGGACTCATAACGGGTGGCACTGAAGCTTTCTTT.

The chain recombines TRBV18 with TRBJ2-1, with 11 positions matching TRBD2. Germline trimming cut 5 bases from V and 8 bases from J; bases unmatched to any gene: 8. The CDR3 is made up of 15 amino acids. Germline V lookup: CDR1 KGHSH, CDR2 LQKENI. The CDR3 spells CASSTTSGSLYEQFF. The CDR3 region has the DNA TGTGCCAGCTCAACAACTAGCGGGAGCCTCTATGAGCAGTTCTTC. The variable domain in full, completed from reference TRBV18 and TRBJ2-1, reads NAGVMQNPRHLVRRRGQEARLRCSPMKGHSHVYWYRQLPEEGLKFMVYLQKENIIDESGMPKERFSAEFPKEGPSILRIQQVVRGDSAAYFCASSTTSGSLYEQFFGPGTRLTVL.

The chain has TRBV27 and TRBJ1-3, with TRBD1 as a possible D gene (6 bases). The V gene lost 8 bases and the J gene lost 0 bases, with 11 bases spanning the gap. Germline assignment: CDR1 MNHEY and CDR2 SMNVEV (reference sequence). The CDR3 extends over 14 amino acids. CDR3 sequence: CASGQPVSGNTIYF. CDR3 sequence (DNA): TGTGCCAGCGGACAGCCTGTCTCTGGAAACACCATATATTTT.

The chain couples TRBV4-1 to TRBJ1-4; D gene unclear. In germline, CDR1 is MGHRA, CDR2 YSYEKL. The CDR3 covers 17 residues. Trimming pared 4 bases from V and 0 bases from J, leaving 15 bases between. The CDR3 protein is CASSLLRAGPTNEKLFF. The CDR3 nucleotides are TGCGCCAGCAGCCTCCTGAGGGCAGGACCAACTAATGAAAAACTGTTTTTT.

The V and J genes are TRBV7-6 and TRBJ2-1, with 7 bases that match TRBD2. With V trimmed by 5 bases and J by 8 bases, 12 bases remained unmatched. Germline CDR1 SGHVS, CDR2 FNYEAQ. CDR3 size: 15 residues. The CDR3 spells CASSGTSAEGDEQFF. CDR3 in DNA: TGTGCCAGCAGCGGAACTAGCGCTGAAGGCGATGAGCAGTTCTTC.

This sequence joins TRBV7-6 and TRBJ1-6, with D maybe TRBD1 (6 bases). The germline V and J ends were trimmed by 4 bases and 7 bases, with 11 bases remaining between them. Per germline, CDR1 SGHVS and CDR2 FNYEAQ. The CDR3 sequence is 14 residues long. Here the CDR3 reads CASSSGALNSPLHF. Here the CDR3 DNA reads TGTGCCAGCAGCTCAGGGGCCCTCAATTCACCCCTCCACTTT.